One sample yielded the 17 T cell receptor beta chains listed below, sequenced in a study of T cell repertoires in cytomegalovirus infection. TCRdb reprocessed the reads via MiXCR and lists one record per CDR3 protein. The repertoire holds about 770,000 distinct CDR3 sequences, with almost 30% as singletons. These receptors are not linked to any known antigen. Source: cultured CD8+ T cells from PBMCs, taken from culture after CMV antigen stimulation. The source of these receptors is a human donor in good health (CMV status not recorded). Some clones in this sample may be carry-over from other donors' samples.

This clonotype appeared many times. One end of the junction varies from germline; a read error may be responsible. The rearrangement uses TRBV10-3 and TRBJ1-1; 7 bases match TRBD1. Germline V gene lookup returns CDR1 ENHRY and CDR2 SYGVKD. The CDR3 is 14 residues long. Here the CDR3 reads CAINEGQLNTEAFF. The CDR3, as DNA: TGTGCCATCAATGAGGGACAGTTGAACACTGAAGCTTTCTTT.

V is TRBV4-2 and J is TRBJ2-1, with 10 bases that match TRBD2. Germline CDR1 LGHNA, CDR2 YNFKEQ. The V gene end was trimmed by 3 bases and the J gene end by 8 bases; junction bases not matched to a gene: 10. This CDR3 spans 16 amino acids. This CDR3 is CASSQYHSGGIYEQFF. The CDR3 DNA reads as TGTGCCAGCAGCCAGTACCATAGCGGGGGGATCTATGAGCAGTTCTTC.

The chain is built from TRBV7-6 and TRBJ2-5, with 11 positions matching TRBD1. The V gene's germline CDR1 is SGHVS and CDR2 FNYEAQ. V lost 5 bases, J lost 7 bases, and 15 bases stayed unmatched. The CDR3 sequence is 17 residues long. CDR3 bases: TGTGCCAGCAGCAGAAGGGACAGGGGGTATAAAGATGTGACCCAGTACTTC. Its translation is CASSRRDRGYKDVTQYF.

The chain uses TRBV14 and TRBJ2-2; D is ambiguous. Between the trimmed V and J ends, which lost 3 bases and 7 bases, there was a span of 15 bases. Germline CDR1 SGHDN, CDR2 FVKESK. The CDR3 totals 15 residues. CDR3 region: CASSQRRQLDGELFF. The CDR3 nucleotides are TGTGCCAGCAGCCAGAGACGGCAGCTCGACGGGGAGCTGTTTTTT.

The CDR3 loop reads CASSFTGENTIYF. The CDR3 nucleotides are TGTGCCAGCAGTTTTACAGGGGAAAACACCATATATTTT. This chain connects TRBV12-3 or TRBV12-4 to TRBJ1-3, with 7 positions matching TRBD1. Trimming took 3 bases from V and 6 from J; bases not matched to a gene: 2. This CDR3 is 13 amino acids long.

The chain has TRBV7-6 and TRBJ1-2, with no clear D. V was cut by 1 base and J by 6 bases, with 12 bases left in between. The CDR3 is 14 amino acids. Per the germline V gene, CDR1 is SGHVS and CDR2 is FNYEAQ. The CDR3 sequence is CASSLGLDHHGYTF. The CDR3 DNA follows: TGTGCCAGCAGCTTAGGGCTGGACCACCATGGCTACACCTTC.

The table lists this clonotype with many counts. CDR3 region: CASSRLYNEQFF. In nucleotides, the CDR3 is TGTGCCAGCAGCAGATTATACAATGAGCAGTTCTTC. The V gene is TRBV7-2, the J gene TRBJ2-1; D is uncertain. Germline CDR1 SGHTA, CDR2 FQGNSA. This CDR3 contains 12 residues. Trimming removed 5 bases at V and 4 bases at J, with 6 bases between.

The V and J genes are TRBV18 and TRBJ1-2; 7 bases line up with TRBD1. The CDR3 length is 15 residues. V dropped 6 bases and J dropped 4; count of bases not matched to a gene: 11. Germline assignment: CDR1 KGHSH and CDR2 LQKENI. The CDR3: CASSPDRLIGYGYTF. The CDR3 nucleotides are TGTGCCAGCTCTCCGGACAGGTTAATTGGCTATGGCTACACCTTC.

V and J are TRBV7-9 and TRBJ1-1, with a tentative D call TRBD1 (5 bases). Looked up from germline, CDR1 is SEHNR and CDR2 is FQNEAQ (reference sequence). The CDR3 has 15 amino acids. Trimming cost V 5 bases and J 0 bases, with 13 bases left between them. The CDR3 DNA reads TGTGCCAGCAGCGGAGCAGGGACGTTGAACACTGAAGCTTTCTTT. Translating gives CASSGAGTLNTEAFF.

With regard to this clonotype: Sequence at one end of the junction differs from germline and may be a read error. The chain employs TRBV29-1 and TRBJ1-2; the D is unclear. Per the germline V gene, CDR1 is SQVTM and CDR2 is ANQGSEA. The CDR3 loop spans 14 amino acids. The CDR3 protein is CSVKDRSRSYGYTF. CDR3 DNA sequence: TGCAGCGTTAAAGATCGGAGCCGAAGCTATGGCTACACCTTC.

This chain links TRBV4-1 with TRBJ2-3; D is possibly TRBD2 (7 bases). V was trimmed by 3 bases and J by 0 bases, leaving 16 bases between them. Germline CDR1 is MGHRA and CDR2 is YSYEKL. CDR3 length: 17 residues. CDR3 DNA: TGCGCCAGCAGCCAGGTCGGCGGGGGCCCTAGCACAGATACGCAGTATTTT. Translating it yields CASSQVGGGPSTDTQYF.

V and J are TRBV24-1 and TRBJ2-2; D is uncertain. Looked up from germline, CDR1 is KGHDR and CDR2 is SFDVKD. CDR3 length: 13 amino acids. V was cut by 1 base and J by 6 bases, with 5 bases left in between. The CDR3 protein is CATSDFGSGELFF. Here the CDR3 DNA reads TGTGCCACCAGTGATTTTGGGTCCGGGGAGCTGTTTTTT.

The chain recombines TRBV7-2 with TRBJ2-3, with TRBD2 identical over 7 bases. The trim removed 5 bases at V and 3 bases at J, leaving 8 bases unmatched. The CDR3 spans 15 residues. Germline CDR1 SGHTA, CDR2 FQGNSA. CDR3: CASSQRDYTTDTQYF. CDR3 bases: TGTGCCAGCAGCCAACGGGACTACACGACAGATACGCAGTATTTT.

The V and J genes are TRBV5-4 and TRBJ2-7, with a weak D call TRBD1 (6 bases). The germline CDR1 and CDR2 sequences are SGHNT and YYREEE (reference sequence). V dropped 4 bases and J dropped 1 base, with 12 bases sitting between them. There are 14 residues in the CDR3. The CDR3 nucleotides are TGTGCCAGCAGCGCAGGGGACACGTCCTACGAGCAGTACTTC. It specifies CASSAGDTSYEQYF.

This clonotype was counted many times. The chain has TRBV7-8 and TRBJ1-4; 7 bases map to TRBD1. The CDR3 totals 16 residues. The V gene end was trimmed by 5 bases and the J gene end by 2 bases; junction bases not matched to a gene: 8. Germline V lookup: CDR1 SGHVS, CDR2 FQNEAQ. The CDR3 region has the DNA TGTGCCAGCAGCCTGATGGGGACAGCTACTAATGAAAAACTGTTTTTT. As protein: CASSLMGTATNEKLFF.

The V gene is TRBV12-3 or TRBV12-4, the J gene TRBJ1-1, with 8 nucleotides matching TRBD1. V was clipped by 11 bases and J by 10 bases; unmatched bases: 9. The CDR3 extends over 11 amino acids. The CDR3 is CAGLWGTGAFF. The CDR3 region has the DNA TGTGCCGGCCTCTGGGGGACAGGAGCTTTCTTT.

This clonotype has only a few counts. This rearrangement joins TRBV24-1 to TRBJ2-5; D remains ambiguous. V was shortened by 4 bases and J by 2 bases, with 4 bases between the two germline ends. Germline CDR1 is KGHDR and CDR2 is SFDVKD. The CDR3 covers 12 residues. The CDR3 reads CATSDLQETQYF. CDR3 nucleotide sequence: TGTGCCACCAGTGACCTTCAAGAGACCCAGTACTTC.